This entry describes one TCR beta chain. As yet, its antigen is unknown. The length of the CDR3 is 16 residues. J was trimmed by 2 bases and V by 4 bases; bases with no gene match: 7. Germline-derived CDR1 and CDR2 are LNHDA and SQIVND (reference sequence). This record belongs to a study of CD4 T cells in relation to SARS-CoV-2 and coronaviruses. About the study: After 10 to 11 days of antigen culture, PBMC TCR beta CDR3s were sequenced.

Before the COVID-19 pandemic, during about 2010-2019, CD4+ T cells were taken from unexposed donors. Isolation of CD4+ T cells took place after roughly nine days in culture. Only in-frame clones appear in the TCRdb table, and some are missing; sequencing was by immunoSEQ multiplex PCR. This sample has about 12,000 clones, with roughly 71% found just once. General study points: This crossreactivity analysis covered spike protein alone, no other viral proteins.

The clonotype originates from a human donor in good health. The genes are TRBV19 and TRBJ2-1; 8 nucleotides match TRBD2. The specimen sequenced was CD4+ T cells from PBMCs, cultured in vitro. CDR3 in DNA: TGTGCCAGTAGTAGAACCGGGACTAGTCCCTACAATGAGCAGTTCTTC. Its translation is CASSRTGTSPYNEQFF.